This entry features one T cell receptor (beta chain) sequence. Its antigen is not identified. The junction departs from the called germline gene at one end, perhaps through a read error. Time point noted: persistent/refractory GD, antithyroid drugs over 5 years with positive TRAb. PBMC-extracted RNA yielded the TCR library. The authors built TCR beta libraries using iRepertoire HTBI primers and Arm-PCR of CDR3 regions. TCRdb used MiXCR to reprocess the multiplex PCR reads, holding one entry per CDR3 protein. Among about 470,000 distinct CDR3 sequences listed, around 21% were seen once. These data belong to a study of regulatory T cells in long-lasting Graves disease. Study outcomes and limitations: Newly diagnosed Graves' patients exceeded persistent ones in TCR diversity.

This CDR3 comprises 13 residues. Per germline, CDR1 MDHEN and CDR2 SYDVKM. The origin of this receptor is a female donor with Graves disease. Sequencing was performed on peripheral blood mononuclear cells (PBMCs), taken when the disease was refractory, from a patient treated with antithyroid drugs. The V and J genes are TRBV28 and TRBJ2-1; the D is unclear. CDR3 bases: TGCGCCAGCAGTTTAGTGGTCCACAATGAGCAGTTCTTC. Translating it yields CASSLVVHNEQFF.